This entry describes one T cell receptor beta chain. The record originates from a study of tumor-infiltrating lymphocytes in oesophageal squamous cell carcinoma. In TCRdb, the PCR reads were re-called with MiXCR into one record per CDR3 protein. In the table there are over 20,000 distinct CDR3 sequences, less than 45% of which are singletons. The source of this sequence is a male donor with esophageal squamous cell carcinoma. Sequencing was carried out using esophageal tumor tissue.

The CDR3 DNA reads as TGTGCCAGCAGCCAAGCGGAGGGTTGGACTGAAGCTTTCTTT. It is translated as CASSQAEGWTEAFF. J is TRBJ1-1 and V is TRBV3-1; D gene uncertain. Germline loops: CDR1 LGHDT, CDR2 YNNKEL (reference sequence). Trimming shortened V by 1 base and J by 5 bases, and 11 bases separated the two germline ends. There are 14 residues in the CDR3.